This TCR beta chain was obtained from a study of OX40 agonist ivuxolimab in advanced cancers. Study as a whole: The dose-escalation cohort had hepatocellular carcinoma, melanoma, renal cell or head and neck cancer. Of the participants, more than 35% had some prior anti-PD-1, anti-PD-L1 or anti-CTLA-4 therapy, which was allowed.

The data were produced by immunoSEQ multiplex PCR, yet TCRdb's version contains in-frame clones alone and is incomplete. The table lists more than 55,000 clones, roughly 86% of them singletons. V was shortened by 0 bases and J by 1 base, with 0 bases between the two germline ends. Germline assignment: CDR1 LNHNV and CDR2 YYDKDF (reference sequence). The CDR3 runs 13 residues. This TCR came from an adult with an advanced solid tumor such as melanoma, head and neck, liver or kidney cancer. This rearrangement joins TRBV15 to TRBJ2-2; D ambiguous. Sequencing was performed on CD4+ or CD8+ T cells sorted from blood, taken in a trial of the OX40 agonist ivuxolimab. As DNA, the CDR3 is TGTGCCACCAGCAGAGAGAACACCGGGGAGCTGTTTTTT. Its protein product is CATSRENTGELFF. The full variable domain, rest sourced from reference TRBV15 and TRBJ2-2, is DAMVIQNPRYQVTQFGKPVTLSCSQTLNHNVMYWYQQKSSQAPKLLFHYYDKDFNNEADTPDNFQSRRPNTSFCFLDIRSPGLGDTAMYLCATSRENTGELFFGEGSRLTVL.